A selection of T cell receptor beta chains follows, all from one sample in a study of regulatory T cells in long-lasting Graves disease. MiXCR was run by TCRdb on the multiplex PCR reads, yielding one entry per CDR3 protein. The data contain some 450,000 distinct CDR3 sequences, over 15% of them singletons. The same data also contributed to another study, on T cells in Graves' hyperthyroidism and ophthalmopathy.

The source material was peripheral blood mononuclear cells (PBMCs), sampled at new diagnosis, from a patient treated with antithyroid drugs. The receptors shown here come from a young woman with Graves disease. CDR3s include the opening cysteine and the closing phenylalanine or tryptophan. A D gene is named only where the DNA matches it firmly. Clone size, where shown, is once, few, many, or a class for clones that have expanded.

>many|.|TRBJ2-1|TRBV30
CAWSVLRSYNEQFF
TGTGCCTGGAGTGTGTTACGCTCCTACAATGAGCAGTTCTTC
>.|.|TRBJ1-6|TRBV11-2
CASSDGPDSYNSPLHF
TGTGCCAGCAGCGACGGCCCCGACTCCTATAATTCACCCCTCCACTTT
>many|.|TRBJ2-1|TRBV18
CASSPPWGSSYNEQFF
TGTGCCAGCTCACCACCCTGGGGTAGCTCCTACAATGAGCAGTTCTTC
>.|TRBD1|TRBJ1-4|TRBV7-9
CASSSYRGGDEKLFF
TGTGCCAGCAGCTCCTACAGGGGAGGGGATGAAAAACTGTTTTTT
>.|.|TRBJ2-1|TRBV9
CASSPRMETGNEQFF
TGTGCCAGCAGCCCGCGAATGGAGACAGGTAATGAGCAGTTCTTC
>many|TRBD1|TRBJ1-2|TRBV20-1
CSAGARDTGEYGYTF
TGCAGTGCTGGGGCCCGTGACACAGGGGAATATGGCTACACCTTC
>few|.|TRBJ1-4|TRBV5-5
CASSFPPDGPNEKLFF
TGTGCCAGCAGCTTCCCCCCGGACGGACCTAATGAAAAACTGTTTTTT
>many|.|TRBJ2-5|TRBV20-1
CSAWRSGRESVETQYF
TGCAGTGCTTGGAGGAGTGGCAGGGAATCGGTGGAGACCCAGTACTTC
>few|TRBD1|TRBJ1-5|TRBV29-1
CSVRTGADQPQHF
TGCAGCGTTCGGACAGGGGCGGATCAGCCCCAGCATTTT
>few|TRBD1|TRBJ2-1|TRBV5-5
CASSSTGAFSYNEQFF
TGTGCCAGCAGCTCGACAGGGGCCTTCTCCTACAATGAGCAGTTCTTC
>many|.|TRBJ2-1|TRBV12-3/TRBV12-4
CASTGFGFDEQFF
TGTGCCAGCACCGGGTTTGGGTTCGATGAGCAGTTCTTC
>few|.|TRBJ2-7|TRBV7-9
CASSLMSQAGWAYEQYF
TGTGCCAGCAGCTTAATGAGCCAAGCAGGTTGGGCCTACGAGCAGTACTTC
>few|TRBD1|TRBJ2-7|TRBV4-1
CASSQVQGSVYEQYF
TGCGCCAGCAGCCAAGTACAGGGGTCGGTATACGAGCAGTACTTC
>.|.|TRBJ2-1|TRBV15
CATSRDRGAVNEQFF
TGTGCCACCAGCAGAGACAGGGGAGCGGTCAATGAGCAGTTCTTC
>.|.|TRBJ2-1|TRBV25-1
CASSELSTGAGNEQFF
TGTGCCAGCAGTGAATTATCGACGGGGGCGGGGAATGAGCAGTTCTTC
>few|.|TRBJ2-5|TRBV29-1
CSVGLGPYQETQYF
TGCAGCGTTGGACTTGGGCCGTACCAAGAGACCCAGTACTTC
>.|.|TRBJ1-5|TRBV24-1
CATHPGSSSYHQPQHF
TGTGCCACCCACCCCGGGAGCAGCTCCTACCACCAGCCCCAGCATTTT
>many|.|TRBJ1-1|TRBV11-2
CASSLLPGNTEAFF
TGTGCCAGCAGCTTATTACCCGGCAACACTGAAGCTTTCTTT
>many|.|TRBJ2-2|TRBV27
CASSTAGTLTGELFF
TGTGCCAGCAGTACCGCCGGGACACTCACCGGGGAGCTGTTTTTT
>many|.|TRBJ2-7|TRBV20-1
CSARGFSTGHFPEQYF
TGCAGTGCTAGGGGGTTCTCGACAGGACACTTTCCCGAGCAGTACTTC
>.|.|TRBJ1-4|TRBV28
CASSSLGSATNEKLFF
TGTGCCAGCAGTTCCCTCGGGTCTGCAACTAATGAAAAACTGTTTTTT
>many|.|TRBJ1-2|TRBV11-2
CASSFLENGYTF
TGTGCCAGCAGCTTTCTCGAAAATGGCTACACCTTC
>few|TRBD2|TRBJ2-1|TRBV27
CASSSRLLAGEALYEQFF
TGTGCCAGCAGTTCCAGGCTGTTAGCGGGAGAAGCATTATATGAGCAGTTCTTC
>many|TRBD2|TRBJ2-1|TRBV11-2
CASSLARTSGRANEQFF
TGTGCCAGCAGCTTAGCCAGGACTAGCGGAAGGGCAAATGAGCAGTTCTTC
>many|TRBD2|TRBJ2-2|TRBV28
CASSSPGLADPGTGELFF
TGTGCCAGCAGTTCACCGGGACTAGCGGACCCGGGCACCGGGGAGCTGTTTTTT
>many|.|TRBJ1-5|TRBV18
CASSPSTGNQPQHF
TGTGCCAGCTCACCCTCTACGGGGAATCAGCCCCAGCATTTT
>.|.|TRBJ2-4|TRBV14
CASSASGGGIQYF
TGTGCCAGCAGTGCTTCGGGGGGCGGCATTCAGTACTTC
>.|TRBD2|TRBJ2-7|TRBV20-1
CSADHMGTSRGEQYF
TGCAGTGCTGACCATATGGGGACTAGCCGGGGCGAGCAGTACTTC
>many|TRBD2|TRBJ2-3|TRBV20-1
CSASGGSGRDTQYF
TGCAGTGCTTCTGGGGGTAGCGGGAGAGATACGCAGTATTTT
>few|.|TRBJ2-7|TRBV10-2
CASSGGGMNSYEQYF
TGCGCCAGCAGTGGAGGCGGGATGAACTCCTACGAGCAGTACTTC
>few|TRBD1|TRBJ2-7|TRBV6-2/TRBV6-3
CASSGTGVSYEQYF
TGTGCCAGCAGCGGGACAGGCGTTTCCTACGAGCAGTACTTC
>few|TRBD1|TRBJ2-1|TRBV27
CASSLGQGISEQFF
TGTGCCAGCAGTTTGGGACAGGGGATCAGTGAGCAGTTCTTC
>many|TRBD1|TRBJ2-3|TRBV20-1
CSAEDPGGDTQYF
TGCAGTGCTGAGGACCCAGGGGGAGATACGCAGTATTTT
>many|.|TRBJ2-7|TRBV6-1
CASYSRGETYEQYF
TGTGCCAGCTACTCCCGGGGAGAGACCTACGAGCAGTACTTC
>.|.|TRBJ2-3|TRBV29-1
CSVFSVGNTQYF
TGCAGCGTCTTCTCTGTGGGTAATACGCAGTATTTT
>.|.|TRBJ1-1|TRBV27
CASSLASPNTEAFF
TGTGCCAGCAGTCTTGCGTCTCCGAACACTGAAGCTTTCTTT
>many|TRBD1|TRBJ2-1|TRBV20-1
CSATRTGDNEQFF
TGCAGTGCTACAAGGACAGGCGACAATGAGCAGTTCTTC
>.|.|TRBJ2-5|TRBV7-2
CASSLAVQGSSAKTQYF
TGTGCCAGCAGCTTAGCGGTCCAGGGATCCTCGGCAAAGACCCAGTACTTC
>.|.|TRBJ1-4|TRBV12-3/TRBV12-4
CASSQDLNENLFF
TGTGCCAGCAGTCAAGACCTTAATGAAAACCTGTTTTTT
>many|TRBD2|TRBJ2-1|TRBV6-2/TRBV6-3
CASFSGSQYNEQFF
TGTGCCAGTTTTAGCGGGAGTCAGTACAATGAGCAGTTCTTC
>many|TRBD2|TRBJ2-1|TRBV5-1
CASSFLAGGLDEQFF
TGCGCCAGCAGCTTTCTAGCGGGAGGGTTGGATGAGCAGTTCTTC
>many|.|TRBJ1-1|TRBV10-3
CAILAGQGLNTEAFF
TGTGCCATCCTAGCCGGTCAGGGGCTGAACACTGAAGCTTTCTTT
>.|TRBD2|TRBJ2-1|TRBV3-1
CASSRGEGEQFF
TGTGCCAGCAGCCGCGGGGAGGGTGAGCAGTTCTTC
>many|.|TRBJ2-1|TRBV13
CASSLYYGANEQFF
TGTGCCAGCAGCTTATATTATGGGGCGAATGAGCAGTTCTTC
>few|TRBD1|TRBJ1-1|TRBV20-1
CSASGTGAAFF
TGCAGTGCTTCCGGGACAGGGGCGGCTTTCTTT
>many|.|TRBJ2-7|TRBV5-1
CASSLDGTLFYEQYF
TGCGCCAGCAGCTTGGACGGAACCCTCTTCTACGAGCAGTACTTC
>once|.|TRBJ1-2|TRBV9
CASSPPGALGYGYTF
TGTGCCAGCAGCCCACCAGGGGCACTAGGCTATGGCTACACCTTC
>many|.|TRBJ2-1|TRBV3-1
CASSQDSRDPYNEQFF
TGTGCCAGCAGCCAAGATTCGCGGGACCCCTACAATGAGCAGTTCTTC
>many|.|TRBJ1-3|TRBV30
CAWMGRVDTIYF
TGTGCCTGGATGGGCAGGGTGGACACCATATATTTT
>.|.|TRBJ1-6|TRBV12-3/TRBV12-4
CASSSYPGTASNSPLHF
TGTGCCAGCAGTTCCTACCCCGGGACGGCTTCTAATTCACCCCTCCACTTT
>many|TRBD2|TRBJ2-1|TRBV27
CASSYVSGSPYNEQFF
TGTGCCAGCAGTTACGTTAGCGGGAGTCCCTACAATGAGCAGTTCTTC
>.|TRBD2|TRBJ2-1|TRBV6-1
CAIRGGVGYNEQFF
TGTGCCATCCGGGGGGGGGTTGGGTACAATGAGCAGTTCTTC
>.|TRBD2|TRBJ2-3|TRBV7-8
CASSPGLAGIPDTQYF
TGTGCCAGCAGCCCCGGACTAGCGGGGATCCCAGATACGCAGTATTTT